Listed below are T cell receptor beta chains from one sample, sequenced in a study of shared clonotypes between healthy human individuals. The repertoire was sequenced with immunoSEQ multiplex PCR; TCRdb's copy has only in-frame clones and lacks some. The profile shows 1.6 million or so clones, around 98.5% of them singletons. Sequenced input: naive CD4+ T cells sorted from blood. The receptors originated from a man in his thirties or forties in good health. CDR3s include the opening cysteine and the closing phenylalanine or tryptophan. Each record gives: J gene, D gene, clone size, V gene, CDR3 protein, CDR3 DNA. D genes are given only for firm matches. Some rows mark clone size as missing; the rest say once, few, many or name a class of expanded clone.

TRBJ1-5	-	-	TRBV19	CASSIEHSNQPQHF	TGTGCCAGTAGTATAGAGCATAGCAATCAGCCCCAGCATTTT
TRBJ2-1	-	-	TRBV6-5	CASSYPGSGEQFF	TGTGCCAGCAGTTATCCGGGCTCAGGCGAGCAGTTCTTC
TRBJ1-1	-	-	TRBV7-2	CASSLIDQGEAFF	TGTGCCAGCAGCTTAATCGATCAGGGCGAAGCTTTCTTT
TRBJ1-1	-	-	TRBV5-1	CATTQTVNTEAFF	TGCGCCACCACCCAGACAGTGAACACTGAAGCTTTCTTT
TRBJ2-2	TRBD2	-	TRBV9	CASNERELAGTANTGELFF	TGTGCCAGCAACGAGAGGGAACTAGCGGGAACAGCAAACACCGGGGAGCTGTTTTTT
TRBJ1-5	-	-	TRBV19	CASSPKVRGDQPQHF	TGTGCCAGTAGTCCTAAGGTCAGGGGTGATCAGCCCCAGCATTTT
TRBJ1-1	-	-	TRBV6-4	CASSGQMGTEAFF	TGTGCCAGCAGTGGACAGATGGGGACTGAAGCTTTCTTT
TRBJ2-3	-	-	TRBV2	CASSEVGGDTQYF	TGTGCCAGCAGTGAAGTTGGGGGGGATACGCAGTATTTT
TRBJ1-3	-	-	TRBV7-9	CASSLSSWGLGNTIYF	TGTGCCAGCAGCCTATCTTCTTGGGGGCTAGGAAACACCATATATTTT
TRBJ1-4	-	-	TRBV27	CASSLQGTNEKLFF	TGTGCCAGCAGTTTACAGGGGACTAATGAAAAACTGTTTTTT
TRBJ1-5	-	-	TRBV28	CASSSLPGYGQPQHF	TGTGCCAGCAGTTCCCTCCCAGGGTATGGTCAGCCCCAGCATTTT
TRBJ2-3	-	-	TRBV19	CASSIDRATQYF	TGTGCCAGTAGTATAGATCGGGCTACGCAGTATTTT
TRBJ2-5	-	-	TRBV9	CASSVDWTETQYF	TGTGCCAGCAGCGTAGATTGGACGGAGACCCAGTACTTC
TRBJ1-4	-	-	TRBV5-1	CASSTRTANEKLFF	TGCGCCAGCAGCACTCGGACAGCTAATGAAAAACTGTTTTTT
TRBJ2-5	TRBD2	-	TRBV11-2	CASSFSGIETQYF	TGTGCCAGCAGCTTTAGCGGGATAGAGACCCAGTACTTC
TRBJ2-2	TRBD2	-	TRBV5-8	CASSLLGRAGTGELFF	TGTGCCAGCAGCTTGCTCGGGAGGGCCGGAACCGGGGAGCTGTTTTTT
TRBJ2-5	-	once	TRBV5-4	CASSLKGVQETQYF	TGTGCCAGCAGCCTAAAGGGGGTTCAAGAGACCCAGTACTTC
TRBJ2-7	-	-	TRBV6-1	CASSAEGGYEQYF	TGTGCCAGCAGTGCGGAAGGAGGCTACGAGCAGTACTTC
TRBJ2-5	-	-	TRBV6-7	CASSYFKGGTQYF	TGTGCCAGCAGTTATTTTAAGGGAGGGACCCAGTACTTC
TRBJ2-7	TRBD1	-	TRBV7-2	CASSPRGNRGREQYF	TGTGCCAGCAGCCCCCGGGGGAACAGGGGGCGAGAGCAGTACTTC
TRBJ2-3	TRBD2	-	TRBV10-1	CASSLDSGLAGELTDTQYF	TGCGCCAGCAGTTTAGACTCCGGACTAGCGGGAGAACTCACAGATACGCAGTATTTT
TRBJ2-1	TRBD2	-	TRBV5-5	CASSFGSGRYNEQFF	TGTGCCAGCAGCTTCGGTAGCGGGAGGTACAATGAGCAGTTCTTC
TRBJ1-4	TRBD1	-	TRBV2	CASSDNRGNEKLFF	TGTGCCAGCAGTGATAACAGGGGTAATGAAAAACTGTTTTTT
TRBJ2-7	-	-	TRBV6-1	CASGWAEAAPYEQYF	TGTGCCAGCGGGTGGGCGGAAGCTGCCCCCTACGAGCAGTACTTC
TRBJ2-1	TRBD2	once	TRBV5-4	CASSSRSSGSHSYNEQFF	TGTGCCAGCAGCTCCAGGAGTAGCGGGAGTCATTCCTACAATGAGCAGTTCTTC
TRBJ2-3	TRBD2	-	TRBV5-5	CASSRTGLAGLTDTQYF	TGTGCCAGCAGCCGGACGGGACTAGCGGGCCTCACAGATACGCAGTATTTT
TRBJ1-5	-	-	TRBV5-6	CASSSRTAGNQPQHF	TGTGCCAGCAGCTCCCGGACAGCCGGCAATCAGCCCCAGCATTTT
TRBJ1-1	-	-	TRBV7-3	CASSLNGWTEAFF	TGTGCCAGCAGCTTAAATGGGTGGACTGAAGCTTTCTTT
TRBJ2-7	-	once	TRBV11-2	CASRPVKGTYEQYF	TGTGCCAGCAGACCTGTGAAGGGGACCTACGAGCAGTACTTC
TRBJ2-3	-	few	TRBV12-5	CASGINPDTQYF	TGTGCTAGTGGTATAAATCCAGATACGCAGTATTTT
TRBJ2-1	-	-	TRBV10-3	CAISEQKGYNEQFF	TGTGCCATCAGTGAGCAGAAGGGTTACAATGAGCAGTTCTTC
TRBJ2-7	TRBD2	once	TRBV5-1	CASSFLSGRRYEQYF	TGCGCCAGCAGCTTTCTTAGCGGGAGACGCTACGAGCAGTACTTC
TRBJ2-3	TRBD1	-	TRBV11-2	CASSLEVGRGRLDTQYF	TGTGCCAGCAGCTTAGAAGTCGGCAGGGGGCGCCTAGATACGCAGTATTTT
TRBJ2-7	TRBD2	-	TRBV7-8	CASIAPLLGLAGEASYEQYF	TGTGCCAGCATCGCGCCCCTATTGGGACTAGCGGGGGAGGCTTCCTACGAGCAGTACTTC
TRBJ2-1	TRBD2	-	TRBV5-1	CASSSGTSGSPTYNEQFF	TGCGCCAGCAGCTCCGGGACTAGCGGGAGTCCCACCTACAATGAGCAGTTCTTC
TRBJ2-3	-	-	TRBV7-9	CAKKRDGGRAADTQYF	TGTGCCAAAAAAAGGGACGGGGGCAGGGCGGCAGATACGCAGTATTTT
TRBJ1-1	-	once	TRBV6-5	CASTSPGNTEAFF	TGTGCCAGCACCTCCCCGGGGAACACTGAAGCTTTCTTT
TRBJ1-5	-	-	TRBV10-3	CAISEGPYSNQPQHF	TGTGCCATCAGTGAGGGCCCTTATAGCAATCAGCCCCAGCATTTT
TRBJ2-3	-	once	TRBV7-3	CASSQPSTDTQYF	TGTGCCAGCAGCCAACCTAGCACAGATACGCAGTATTTT
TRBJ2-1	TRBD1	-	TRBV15	CATSRETGSEQFF	TGTGCCACCAGCAGAGAGACAGGGTCCGAGCAGTTCTTC
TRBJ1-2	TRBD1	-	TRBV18	CASSPTGGPDGYTF	TGTGCCAGCTCACCAACAGGGGGACCGGATGGCTACACCTTC
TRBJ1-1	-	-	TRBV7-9	CASRFGDGGTATFF	TGTGCCAGCAGGTTCGGAGATGGGGGGACCGCGACTTTCTTT
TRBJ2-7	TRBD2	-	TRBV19	CASSLGLAGSYEQYF	TGTGCCAGTAGCCTCGGACTAGCGGGATCCTACGAGCAGTACTTC
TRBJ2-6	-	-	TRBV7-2	CASSSSLPGANVLTF	TGTGCCAGCAGCTCGTCACTCCCTGGGGCCAACGTCCTGACTTTC
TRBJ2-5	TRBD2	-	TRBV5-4	CATMVGGRETQYF	TGTGCCACAATGGTGGGCGGGAGAGAGACCCAGTACTTC
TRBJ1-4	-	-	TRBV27	CASSRYRVREKLFF	TGTGCCAGCAGTCGATACAGGGTGCGGGAAAAACTGTTTTTT
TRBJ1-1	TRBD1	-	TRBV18	CASSPIHLRSQGAPNTEAFF	TGTGCCAGCTCACCCATCCATCTGAGATCGCAGGGGGCGCCTAACACTGAAGCTTTCTTT
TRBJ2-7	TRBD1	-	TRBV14	CASSRGQGTIYEQYF	TGTGCCAGCAGCCGCGGACAGGGGACCATCTACGAGCAGTACTTC
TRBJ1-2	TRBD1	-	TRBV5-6	CASSLRDRVETF	TGTGCCAGCAGCTTGAGGGACAGGGTTGAAACCTTC
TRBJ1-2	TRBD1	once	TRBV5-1	CASSLDPQGASYTF	TGCGCCAGCAGCTTGGATCCTCAGGGGGCGAGCTACACCTTC
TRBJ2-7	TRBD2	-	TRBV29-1	CSVAGTSGNSYEQYF	TGCAGCGTTGCTGGGACTAGCGGGAACTCCTACGAGCAGTACTTC
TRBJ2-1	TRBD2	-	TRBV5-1	CASSDQGGLARIEQFF	TGCGCCAGCAGCGACCAAGGGGGACTAGCGAGAATTGAGCAGTTCTTC
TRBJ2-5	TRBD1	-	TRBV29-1	CSVDARGRDLQETQYF	TGCAGCGTTGACGCCAGGGGGAGAGATCTTCAAGAGACCCAGTACTTC
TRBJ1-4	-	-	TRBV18	CASSPSRDQGTLKLFF	TGTGCCAGCTCACCATCCCGGGATCAAGGGACCCTAAAACTGTTTTTT
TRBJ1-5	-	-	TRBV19	CATHYGGSNQPQHF	TGTGCCACCCACTATGGGGGTAGCAATCAGCCCCAGCATTTT